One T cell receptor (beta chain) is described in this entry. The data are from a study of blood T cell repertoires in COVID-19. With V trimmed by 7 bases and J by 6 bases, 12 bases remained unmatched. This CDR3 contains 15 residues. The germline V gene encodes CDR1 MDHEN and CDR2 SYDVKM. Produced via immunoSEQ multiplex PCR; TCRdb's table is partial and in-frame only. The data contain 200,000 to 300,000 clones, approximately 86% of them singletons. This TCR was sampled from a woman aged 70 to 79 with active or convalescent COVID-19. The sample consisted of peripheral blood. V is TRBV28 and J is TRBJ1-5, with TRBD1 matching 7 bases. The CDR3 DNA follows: TGTGCCAGCACCGTACAGGGGAAAATCACTCAGCCCCAGCATTTT. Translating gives CASTVQGKITQPQHF.